Included here is one TCR beta chain sequence, with context. Germline V gene sequence: CDR1 MNHEY, CDR2 SMNVEV (reference sequence). V lost 11 bases and J lost 9; bases outside the gene matches: 7. There are 13 residues in the CDR3. The record originates from a study of blood T cell repertoires in COVID-19. Study summary: Specimens from acute and convalescent COVID-19 originated in the United States, Italy and Spain. T cells, B-cell-depleted T cells, or PBMCs provided the cDNA or gDNA that served as material.

In the original workflow: Researchers report that nucleated cell counts were estimated from reference gene primer amplification. This table comes from immunoSEQ multiplex PCR, and its TCRdb copy is limited to in-frame clones, with some not included. The V and J calls and clone size come from that table; D and trimming were worked out from the DNA. Here the sample spans roughly 77,000 clones, 80% to 90% being singletons. The clonotype was recovered from a woman older than 75 with active COVID-19. The sequenced material came from peripheral blood. The chain uses TRBV27 and TRBJ2-1, with 13 positions matching TRBD2. CDR3: CASRTSGRFEQFF. The CDR3 DNA is TGTGCCTCCCGGACTAGCGGGAGATTTGAGCAGTTCTTC.